The 3 T cell receptor beta chains in this list originate from one sample, sequenced in a study of shared clonotypes between healthy human individuals (dated by TCRdb to 2020 to 2022). Library creation used the immunoSEQ multiplex PCR assay. The immuneACCESS repertoire file appears here via TCRdb, limited to in-frame rearrangements. These files lack a portion of the clones; in checked studies, under half of the deficit traces to unresolved V genes, and the cause of the others is not known. The table for this sample lists about 330,000 clones; over 75% of them were counted only once. The top ten hold 15% to 20% of the sample. The sequencing input was memory CD8+ T cells sorted from blood. The cell subset or site label for this specimen denotes: CD45RO+ cells pooled with CCR7-negative TemRA cells. These TCRs come from a man younger than 35 in good health.

This clone has more than one count but fewer than ten. The chain joins TRBV9 to TRBJ2-2, with D maybe TRBD1 (6 bases). Trimming cost V 2 bases and J 2 bases, with 13 bases left between them. Germline CDR1 SGDLS, CDR2 YYNGEE. The CDR3 covers 16 residues. DNA for the CDR3: TGTGCCAGCAGCGTTCATATACAGGGTAACACCGGGGAGCTGTTTTTT. Amino acid sequence: CASSVHIQGNTGELFF. Together with reference TRBV9 and TRBJ2-2, the CDR3 gives the full variable domain: DSGVTQTPKHLITATGQRVTLRCSPRSGDLSVYWYQQSLDQGLQFLIQYYNGEERAKGNILERFSAQQFPDLHSELNLSSLELGDSALYFCASSVHIQGNTGELFFGEGSRLTVL.

This clone was detected many times. The chain links TRBV28 to TRBJ2-7; D is possibly TRBD1 (5 bases). The CDR3 contains 14 residues. The germline V and J ends were trimmed by 3 bases and 5 bases, with 14 bases remaining between them. CDR1 is MDHEN and CDR2 is SYDVKM in the germline V gene. The CDR3 sequence is CASSFGQGVHEQYF. CDR3 coding DNA: TGTGCCAGCAGTTTCGGGCAGGGCGTCCACGAGCAGTACTTC.

J is TRBJ2-2 and V is TRBV7-2; 10 bases are shared with TRBD2. Germline assignment: CDR1 SGHTA and CDR2 FQGNSA. V shed 5 bases and J 4 bases; nucleotides not matched to a gene: 7. This CDR3 comprises 16 residues. The CDR3 DNA follows: TGTGCCAGCAGCGTTAGACTAGCGGGTTTCACCGGGGAGCTGTTTTTT. It specifies CASSVRLAGFTGELFF. The full variable domain, completed using reference TRBV7-2 and TRBJ2-2, is GAGVSQSPSNKVTEKGKDVELRCDPISGHTALYWYRQSLGQGLEFLIYFQGNSAPDKSGLPSDRFSAERTGGSVSTLTIQRTQQEDSAVYLCASSVRLAGFTGELFFGEGSRLTVL.